This T cell receptor beta chain stems from a study of human T cells and chemical hapten exposure. TCRdb reanalysed the 5' RACE reads using MiXCR and keeps one entry per CDR3 protein. The data show about 140,000 distinct CDR3 sequences, around 4% seen once. The CDR3 sequence is 15 residues long. Germline CDR1 LGHDT, CDR2 YNNKEL (reference sequence). Trimming removed 1 base from V and 13 bases from J, with 22 bases in between. Someone pulled total RNA out of unfractionated whole blood. This receptor was obtained from a female donor in good health. This sequence joins TRBV3-1 and TRBJ1-2; D gene ambiguous. In nucleotides, the CDR3 is TGTGCCAGCAGCCAAGGGACCCTCGAAGGGAATGTTTGCACCTTC. Its translation is CASSQGTLEGNVCTF.